What follows are 6 T cell receptor beta chains derived from one specimen sequenced in a study of T cell responses to AZD1222 COVID-19 vaccine. Using immunoSEQ multiplex PCR, the repertoire was profiled, and TCRdb retains in-frame clones only, with some absent. The sample has 130,000 or so clones, around 93% seen once; the top ten hold 1.1%. The source material was peripheral blood, sampled on day 0 of AZD1222 vaccination. These receptors came from an adult in good health.

The table lists this clone with a count of one. This rearrangement joins TRBV15 to TRBJ1-1, with no clear D. The V end lost 0 bases, the J end lost 11 bases, and 13 bases lay between the germline ends. In germline, CDR1 is LNHNV, CDR2 YYDKDF (reference sequence). The CDR3 runs 13 residues. The CDR3 here is CATSRDRQRVAFF. The CDR3 DNA is TGTGCCACCAGCAGAGATCGCCAGCGGGTCGCTTTCTTT.

The chain combines TRBV4-2 with TRBJ2-5, with 11 bases aligning to TRBD1. The CDR3 spans 16 residues. From germline, CDR1 is LGHNA and CDR2 YNFKEQ. Germline trimming cut 1 base from V and 2 bases from J; bases unmatched to any gene: 3. This chain's CDR3 is CASSQGDRGKQETQYF. The DNA for the CDR3 is TGTGCCAGCAGCCAAGGGGACAGGGGGAAACAAGAGACCCAGTACTTC.

The gene calls are TRBV28 and TRBJ2-5; possibly TRBD2 for D (5 bases). Germline values: CDR1 MDHEN, CDR2 SYDVKM. Trimming took off 7 bases at V and 10 bases at J, with 22 bases between the two ends. The CDR3 runs to 14 residues. CDR3 bases: TGTGCCAGCAAAACTTTGTCCCTCAGCGGTTTCCAGTACTTC. Translated, it gives CASKTLSLSGFQYF.

The chain recombines TRBV5-1 with TRBJ1-3, with a possible D match to TRBD1 (6 bases). Germline CDR1 reads SGHRS; CDR2 reads YFSETQ. The CDR3 is 15 amino acids. The V and J ends lost 4 bases and 2 bases respectively, with 13 bases between them. CDR3 in amino acids: CASSKDSWAGNTIYF. The DNA of the CDR3 is TGCGCCAGCAGCAAGGACAGTTGGGCTGGAAACACCATATATTTT. Full variable domain (remainder filled in from reference TRBV5-1 and TRBJ1-3): KAGVTQTPRYLIKTRGQQVTLSCSPISGHRSVSWYQQTPGQGLQFLFEYFSETQRNKGNFPGRFSGRQFSNSRSEMNVSTLELGDSALYLCASSKDSWAGNTIYFGEGSWLTVV.

V usage is TRBV11-2 and J usage is TRBJ1-5; tentative D call: TRBD1 (5 bases). The CDR3 loop spans 18 amino acids. V shed 4 bases and J shed 0 bases, with 19 bases lying between them. Germline-derived CDR1 and CDR2 are SGHAT and FQNNGV. CDR3 in amino acids: CASSSGTGGFYSNQPQHF. The CDR3 region has the DNA TGTGCCAGCAGCTCGGGGACCGGGGGGTTTTATAGCAATCAGCCCCAGCATTTT.

The CDR3 region has the DNA TGCGCCAGCCCCCTCTTGAGCATAGACAGGGGCTATGGCTACACCTTC. As protein: CASPLLSIDRGYGYTF. The chain links TRBV10-1 to TRBJ1-2; 8 nucleotides line up with TRBD1. Looked up from germline, CDR1 is WNHNN and CDR2 is SYGVQD (reference sequence). V trimming: 8 bases; J trimming: 4 bases; junction bases outside the gene matches: 15. The CDR3 spans 16 residues.